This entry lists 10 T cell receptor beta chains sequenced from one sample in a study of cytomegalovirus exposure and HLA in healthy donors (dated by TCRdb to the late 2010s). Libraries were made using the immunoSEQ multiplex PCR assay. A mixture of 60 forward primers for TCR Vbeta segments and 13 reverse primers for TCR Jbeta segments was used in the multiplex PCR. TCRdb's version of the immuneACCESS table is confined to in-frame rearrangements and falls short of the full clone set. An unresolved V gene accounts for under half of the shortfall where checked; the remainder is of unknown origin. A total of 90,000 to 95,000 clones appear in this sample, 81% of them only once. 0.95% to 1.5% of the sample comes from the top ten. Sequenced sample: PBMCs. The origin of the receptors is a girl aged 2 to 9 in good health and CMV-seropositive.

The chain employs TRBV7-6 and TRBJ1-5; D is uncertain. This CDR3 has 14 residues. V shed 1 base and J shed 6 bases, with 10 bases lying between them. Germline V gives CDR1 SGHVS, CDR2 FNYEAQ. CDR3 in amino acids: CASSLEEGSQPQHF. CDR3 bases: TGTGCCAGCAGCTTAGAGGAAGGGAGTCAGCCCCAGCATTTT.

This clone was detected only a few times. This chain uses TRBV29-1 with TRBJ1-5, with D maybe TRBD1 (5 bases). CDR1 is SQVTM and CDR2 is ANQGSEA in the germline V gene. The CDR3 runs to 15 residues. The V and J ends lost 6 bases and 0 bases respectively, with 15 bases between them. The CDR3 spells CSVAIDSYSNQPQHF. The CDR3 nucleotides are TGCAGCGTCGCGATTGACAGTTATAGCAATCAGCCCCAGCATTTT.

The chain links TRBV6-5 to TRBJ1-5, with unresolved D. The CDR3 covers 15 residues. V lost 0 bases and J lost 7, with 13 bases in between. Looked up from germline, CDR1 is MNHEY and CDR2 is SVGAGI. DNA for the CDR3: TGTGCCAGCAGTTACTCCGGTCAAATCCCCCAGCCCCAGCATTTT. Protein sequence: CASSYSGQIPQPQHF.

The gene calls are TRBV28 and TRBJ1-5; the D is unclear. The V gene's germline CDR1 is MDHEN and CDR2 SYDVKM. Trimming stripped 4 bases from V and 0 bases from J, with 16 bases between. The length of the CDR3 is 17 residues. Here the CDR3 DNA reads TGTGCCAGCAGTTCACCTGGCCGGAGGGTTAGCAATCAGCCCCAGCATTTT. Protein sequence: CASSSPGRRVSNQPQHF.

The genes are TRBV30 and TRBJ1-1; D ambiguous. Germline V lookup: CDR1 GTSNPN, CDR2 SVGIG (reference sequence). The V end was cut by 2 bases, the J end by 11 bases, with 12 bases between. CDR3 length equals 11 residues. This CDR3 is CAWSRGQWAFF. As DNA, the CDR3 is TGTGCCTGGAGTCGAGGGCAGTGGGCTTTCTTT.

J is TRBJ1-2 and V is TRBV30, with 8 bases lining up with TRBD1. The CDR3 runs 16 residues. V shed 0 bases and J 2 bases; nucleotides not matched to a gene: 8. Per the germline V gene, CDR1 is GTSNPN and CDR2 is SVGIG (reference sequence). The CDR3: CAWSVIGQGSNYGYTF. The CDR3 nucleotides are TGTGCCTGGAGTGTAATTGGACAGGGCTCAAACTATGGCTACACCTTC.

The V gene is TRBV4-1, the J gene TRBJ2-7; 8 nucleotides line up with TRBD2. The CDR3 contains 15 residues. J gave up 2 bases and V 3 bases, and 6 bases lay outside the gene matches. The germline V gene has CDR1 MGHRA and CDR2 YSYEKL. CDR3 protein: CASSHGTRETYEQYF. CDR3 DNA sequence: TGCGCCAGCAGCCACGGGACTAGGGAGACCTACGAGCAGTACTTC.

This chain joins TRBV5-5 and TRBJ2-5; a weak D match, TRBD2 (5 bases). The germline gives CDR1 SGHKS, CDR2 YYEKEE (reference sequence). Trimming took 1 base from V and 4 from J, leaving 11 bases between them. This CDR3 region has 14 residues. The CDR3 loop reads CASSLSGIGETQYF. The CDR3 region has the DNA TGTGCCAGCAGCTTGTCCGGGATAGGAGAGACCCAGTACTTC. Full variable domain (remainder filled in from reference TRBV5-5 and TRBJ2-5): DAGVTQSPTHLIKTRGQQVTLRCSPISGHKSVSWYQQVLGQGPQFIFQYYEKEERGRGNFPDRFSARQFPNYSSELNVNALLLGDSALYLCASSLSGIGETQYFGPGTRLLVL.

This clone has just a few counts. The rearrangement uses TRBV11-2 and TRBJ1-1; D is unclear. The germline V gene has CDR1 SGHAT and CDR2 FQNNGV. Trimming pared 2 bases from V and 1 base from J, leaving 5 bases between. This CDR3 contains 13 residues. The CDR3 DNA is TGTGCCAGCAGCTTATTCTCGAACACTGAAGCTTTCTTT. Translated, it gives CASSLFSNTEAFF.

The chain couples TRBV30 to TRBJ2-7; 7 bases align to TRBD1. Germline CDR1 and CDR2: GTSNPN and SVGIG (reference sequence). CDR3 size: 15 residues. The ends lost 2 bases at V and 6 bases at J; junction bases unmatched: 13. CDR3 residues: CAWSPGWQGVREQYF. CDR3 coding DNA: TGTGCCTGGAGTCCGGGTTGGCAGGGGGTTCGCGAGCAGTACTTC.